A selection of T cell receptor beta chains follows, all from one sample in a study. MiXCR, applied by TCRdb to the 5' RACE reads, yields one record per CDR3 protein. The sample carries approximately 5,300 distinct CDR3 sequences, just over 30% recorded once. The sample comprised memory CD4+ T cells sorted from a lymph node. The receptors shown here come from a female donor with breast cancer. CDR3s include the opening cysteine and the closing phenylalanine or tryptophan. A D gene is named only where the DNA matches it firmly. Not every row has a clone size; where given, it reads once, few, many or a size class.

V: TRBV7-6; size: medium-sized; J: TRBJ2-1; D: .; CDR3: CASSLVPSEGPYNEQFF; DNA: TGTGCCAGCAGCTTAGTCCCATCGGAGGGCCCTTACAATGAGCAGTTCTTC
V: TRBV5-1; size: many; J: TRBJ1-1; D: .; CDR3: CASSLEPENTEAFF; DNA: TGCGCCAGCAGCTTGGAGCCGGAGAACACTGAAGCTTTCTTT
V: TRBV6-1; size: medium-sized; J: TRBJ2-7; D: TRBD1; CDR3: CASRLGQYEQYF; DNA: TGTGCCAGCCGGTTGGGACAGTACGAGCAGTACTTC
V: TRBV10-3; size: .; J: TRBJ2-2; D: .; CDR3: CAISLGTQRTGELFF; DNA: TGTGCCATCAGTTTGGGGACACAGAGGACCGGGGAGCTGTTTTTT
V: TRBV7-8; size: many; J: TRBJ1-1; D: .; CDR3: CASSFRDLNTEAFF; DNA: TGTGCCAGCAGCTTCCGGGACTTGAACACTGAAGCTTTCTTT
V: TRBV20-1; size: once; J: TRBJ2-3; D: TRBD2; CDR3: CSAITGLAGALATQYF; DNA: TGCAGTGCTATCACAGGACTAGCGGGAGCGCTGGCTACGCAGTATTTT
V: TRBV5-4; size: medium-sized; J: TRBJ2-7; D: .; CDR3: CASSSEQSSYEQYF; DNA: TGTGCCAGCAGCTCGGAACAGAGCTCCTACGAGCAGTACTTC
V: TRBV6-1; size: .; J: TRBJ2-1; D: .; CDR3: CASSEARTVVFNEQFF; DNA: TGTGCCAGCAGTGAAGCGAGGACAGTCGTTTTCAATGAGCAGTTCTTC
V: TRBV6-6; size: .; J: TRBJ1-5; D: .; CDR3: CASSFVGVDQPQHF; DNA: TGTGCCAGCAGTTTCGTGGGGGTCGATCAGCCCCAGCATTTT
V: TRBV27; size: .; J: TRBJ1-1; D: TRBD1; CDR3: CASSANRGRRTEAFF; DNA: TGTGCCAGCAGTGCCAACAGGGGGCGCCGGACTGAAGCTTTCTTT
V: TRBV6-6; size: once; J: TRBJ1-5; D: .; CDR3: CASSYSRGGGPNQPQHF; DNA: TGTGCCAGCAGTTACTCGAGGGGGGGAGGCCCCAATCAGCCCCAGCATTTT
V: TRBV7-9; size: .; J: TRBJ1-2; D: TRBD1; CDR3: CASSLSDRGLHGYTF; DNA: TGTGCTAGCAGCTTAAGTGACAGGGGGCTCCATGGCTACACCTTC
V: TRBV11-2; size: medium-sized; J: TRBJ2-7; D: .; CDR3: CASSSLSDRPYEQYF; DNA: TGTGCCAGCAGCTCCTTATCCGACAGACCCTACGAGCAGTACTTC
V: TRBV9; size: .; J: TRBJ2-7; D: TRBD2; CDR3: CASSTGPSGSYEQYF; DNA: TGTGCCAGCAGCACTGGGCCTAGCGGGAGTTACGAGCAGTACTTC
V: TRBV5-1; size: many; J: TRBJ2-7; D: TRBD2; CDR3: CASSLAPGLASYEQYF; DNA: TGCGCCAGCAGCTTGGCCCCCGGACTAGCGTCCTACGAGCAGTACTTC